This TCR beta chain was retrieved from a study of cytomegalovirus exposure and HLA in healthy donors. Across the study: HLA-typed donors were the source of about 85 million unique TCRs, which an early data release held. Study observations and caveats: Presence/absence analyses assumed roughly uniform sequencing depth across donors, which may not hold. In an earlier analysis, in some 540 donors, most V segments appeared productive either ~87% or ~30% of the time. The study had only CMV serostatus as immune exposure information.

As for this clone: Its matching antigen is unknown.

The study ran its PCR with 60 Vbeta and 13 Jbeta primers. Generated by immunoSEQ multiplex PCR, the TCRdb table keeps only in-frame clones and is missing some. The table shows 180,000 or so clones, with about four fifths occurring only once. The CDR3 extends over 13 amino acids. The trim removed 3 bases at V and 5 bases at J, leaving 2 bases unmatched. Germline values: CDR1 SGHTA, CDR2 FQGTGA. This chain connects TRBV7-3 to TRBJ2-7, with TRBD1 identical over 9 bases. Sequencing was carried out using PBMCs. The TCR originated in a female donor in good health and CMV-seronegative. The CDR3 bases are TGTGCCAGCAGCTTGACAGGGGGAAACGAGCAGTACTTC. Encoded protein: CASSLTGGNEQYF.